Listed here are 4 T cell receptor beta chains from one sample, sequenced in a study of blood T cells in healthy people across ages. Primed by a sample-barcoded 5' primer and a J-beta primer mix, a second PCR proceeded for about 6 to 12 cycles. TCRdb independently ran MiXCR on the 5' RACE reads; one entry per CDR3 protein. The sample lists nearly 800,000 distinct CDR3 sequences; roughly three fifths were seen once. The sequenced sample consisted of blood. All receptors derive from a man aged 35 to 55 in good health.

V gene TRBV11-2 combines with J gene TRBJ2-1; 11 nucleotides match TRBD2. The length of the CDR3 is 20 residues. V dropped 5 bases and J dropped 6; count of bases not matched to a gene: 21. CDR1 is SGHAT and CDR2 is FQNNGV in the germline V gene. DNA for the CDR3: TGTGCCAGCAGCCGATCAGGGGCTAGCGGGGGGATATCCTCTTTCAATGAGCAGTTCTTC. Protein: CASSRSGASGGISSFNEQFF.

V and J are TRBV6-5 and TRBJ2-5, with 8 bases aligning to TRBD1. With 8 bases clipped from V and 1 base from J, the junction kept 6 bases outside the gene matches. The CDR3 is 14 residues long. Germline V gene data show CDR1 as MNHEY and CDR2 as SVGAGI. The DNA of the CDR3 is TGTGCCAGCTTCCCAGGGGGCCGCCAAGAGACCCAGTACTTC. Residues: CASFPGGRQETQYF.

Concerning this clonotype itself: Germline and junction disagree at one end, which may indicate a read error. This rearrangement joins TRBV7-6 to TRBJ2-3, with TRBD1 matching 10 bases. Germline CDR1 is SGHVS and CDR2 is FNYEAQ. This CDR3 has 16 amino acids. The CDR3 DNA follows: TGTACCAGCAGCGGCCCCGGGACAGGGGACACAGATACGCAGTATTTT. Encoded protein: CTSSGPGTGDTDTQYF.

The J gene is TRBJ1-1, the V gene TRBV4-2; 10 bases align to TRBD1. This CDR3 has 17 residues. Germline V gives CDR1 LGHNA, CDR2 YNFKEQ. V dropped 4 bases and J dropped 0; count of bases not matched to a gene: 8. CDR3 sequence: CASSPWDRGIVNTEAFF. CDR3 nucleotide sequence: TGTGCCAGCAGCCCCTGGGACAGGGGTATTGTGAACACTGAAGCTTTCTTT.